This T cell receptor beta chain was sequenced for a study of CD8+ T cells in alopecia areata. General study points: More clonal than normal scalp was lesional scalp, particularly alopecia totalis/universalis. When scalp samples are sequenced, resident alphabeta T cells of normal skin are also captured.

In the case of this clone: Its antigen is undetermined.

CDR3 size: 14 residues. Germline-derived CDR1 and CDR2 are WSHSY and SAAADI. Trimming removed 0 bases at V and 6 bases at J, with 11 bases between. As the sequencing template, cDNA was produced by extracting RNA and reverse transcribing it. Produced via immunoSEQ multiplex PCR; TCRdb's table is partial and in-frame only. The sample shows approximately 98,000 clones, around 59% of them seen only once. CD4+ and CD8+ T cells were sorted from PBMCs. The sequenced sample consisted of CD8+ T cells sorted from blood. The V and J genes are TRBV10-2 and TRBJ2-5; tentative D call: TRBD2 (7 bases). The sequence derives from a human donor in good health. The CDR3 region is CASSESRGGKTQYF. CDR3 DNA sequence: TGCGCCAGCAGTGAGTCGAGGGGGGGAAAGACCCAGTACTTC.